This entry lists 3 T cell receptor beta chains sequenced from one sample in a study of blood T cell repertoires in COVID-19 (dated by TCRdb to the early 2020s). Library construction relied on the immunoSEQ multiplex PCR assay. TCRdb re-hosts the immuneACCESS table, in-frame sequences only. Its copies lack some clones; in the studies checked, an unresolved V gene accounts for under half of them, and the cause for the rest is not known. The sample table contains roughly 360,000 clones; only one count was recorded for approximately 87% of them. The ten top clones hold 0.9% to 1% of the sample. Sequencing was done on a sample of PBMCs or T cells enriched from blood (not recorded which). The receptors originated from a woman aged 25-40 years with acute COVID-19.

This chain connects TRBV29-1 to TRBJ1-2; 11 nucleotides agree with TRBD1. CDR3 length: 18 amino acids. After removal of 0 bases from V and 5 bases from J, the junction contained 14 bases not matched to a gene. Germline V gene data show CDR1 as SQVTM and CDR2 as ANQGSEA. Here the CDR3 reads CSVEEEAHGTGGLYGYTF. DNA of the CDR3: TGCAGCGTTGAAGAAGAGGCCCACGGGACAGGGGGACTGTATGGCTACACCTTC.

In this sample, this clone turned up once. The chain employs TRBV20-1 and TRBJ1-1; the match to TRBD1 covers 7 bases. CDR1 and CDR2 from the germline V gene are DFQATT and SNEGSKA (reference sequence). The CDR3 length is 15 residues. Losses at the gene ends were 3 bases for V and 5 bases for J; bases not matched to a gene: 12. CDR3 sequence reads: CSASGEGARRTEAFF. In DNA, the CDR3 is TGCAGTGCTAGTGGAGAGGGGGCGAGGCGGACTGAAGCTTTCTTT.

The CDR3: CASSESGAREQYF. CDR3 nucleotide sequence: TGCGCCAGCAGTGAGTCGGGGGCTCGGGAGCAGTACTTC. The chain uses TRBV10-1 and TRBJ2-7, with a possible D match to TRBD1 (6 bases). CDR1 is WNHNN and CDR2 is SYGVQD in the germline V gene (reference sequence). The V gene lost 0 bases and the J gene lost 7 bases, with 10 bases spanning the gap. The CDR3 has 13 residues.